This T cell receptor (beta chain) was observed in a study of cytomegalovirus exposure and HLA in healthy donors. Between the trimmed V and J ends, which lost 0 bases and 2 bases, there was a span of 8 bases. The CDR3 has 14 amino acids. Looked up from germline, CDR1 is LNHDA and CDR2 is SQIVND (reference sequence). PCR used 60 Vbeta primers and 13 Jbeta primers. Some clones are missing from TCRdb's copy, which holds only in-frame ones; the method was immunoSEQ multiplex PCR. The sample consists of roughly 100,000 clones, about 80% of them appearing once. Unrecorded immune exposures were likely, despite nominal health at sampling.

This chain joins TRBV19 and TRBJ2-7; a weak D match, TRBD1 (6 bases). Sample: PBMCs. This receptor was taken from a male donor in good health and CMV-seropositive. CDR3 coding DNA: TGTGCCAGTAGTATAGACGCAGGGGCCTACGAGCAGTACTTC. It yields the protein CASSIDAGAYEQYF. The variable domain in full, with the rest retrieved from reference TRBV19 and TRBJ2-7, is DGGITQSPKYLFRKEGQNVTLSCEQNLNHDAMYWYRQDPGQGLRLIYYSQIVNDFQKGDIAEGYSVSREKKESFPLTVTSAQKNPTAFYLCASSIDAGAYEQYFGPGTRLTVT.